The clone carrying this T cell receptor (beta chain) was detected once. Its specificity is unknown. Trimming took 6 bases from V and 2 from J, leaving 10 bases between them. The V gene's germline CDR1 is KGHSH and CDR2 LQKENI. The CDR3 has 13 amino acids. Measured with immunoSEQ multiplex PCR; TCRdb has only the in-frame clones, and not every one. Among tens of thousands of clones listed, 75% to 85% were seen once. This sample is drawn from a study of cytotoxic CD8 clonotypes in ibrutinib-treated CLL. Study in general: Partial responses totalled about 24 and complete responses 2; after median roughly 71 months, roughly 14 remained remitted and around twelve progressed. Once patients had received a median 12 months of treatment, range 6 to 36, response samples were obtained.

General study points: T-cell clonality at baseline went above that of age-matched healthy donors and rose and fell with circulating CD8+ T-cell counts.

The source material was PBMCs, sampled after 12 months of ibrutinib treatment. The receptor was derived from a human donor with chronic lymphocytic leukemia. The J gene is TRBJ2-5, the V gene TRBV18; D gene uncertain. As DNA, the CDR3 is TGTGCCAGCTCCCCGACCCCACAAGAGACCCAGTACTTC. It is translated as CASSPTPQETQYF.